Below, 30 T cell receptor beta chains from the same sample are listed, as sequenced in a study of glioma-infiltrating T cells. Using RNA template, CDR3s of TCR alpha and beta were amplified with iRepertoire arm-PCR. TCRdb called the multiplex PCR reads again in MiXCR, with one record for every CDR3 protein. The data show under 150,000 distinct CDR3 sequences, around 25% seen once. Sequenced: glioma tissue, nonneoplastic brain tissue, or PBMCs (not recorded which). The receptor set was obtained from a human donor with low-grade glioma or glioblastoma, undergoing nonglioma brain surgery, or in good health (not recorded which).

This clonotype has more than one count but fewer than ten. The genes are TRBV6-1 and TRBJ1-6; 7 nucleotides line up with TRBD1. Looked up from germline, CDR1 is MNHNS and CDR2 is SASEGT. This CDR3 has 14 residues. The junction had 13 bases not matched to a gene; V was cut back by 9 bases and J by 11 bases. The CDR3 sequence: CASKTTGRVAPLHF. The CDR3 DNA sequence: TGTGCCAGTAAAACGACAGGGAGAGTCGCACCCCTCCACTTT.

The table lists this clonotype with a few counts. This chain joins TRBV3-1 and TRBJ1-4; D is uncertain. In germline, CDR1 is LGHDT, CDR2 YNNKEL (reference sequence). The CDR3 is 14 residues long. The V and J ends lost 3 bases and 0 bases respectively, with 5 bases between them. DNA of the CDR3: TGTGCCAGCAGCCAGGGTACAACTAATGAAAAACTGTTTTTT. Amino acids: CASSQGTTNEKLFF.

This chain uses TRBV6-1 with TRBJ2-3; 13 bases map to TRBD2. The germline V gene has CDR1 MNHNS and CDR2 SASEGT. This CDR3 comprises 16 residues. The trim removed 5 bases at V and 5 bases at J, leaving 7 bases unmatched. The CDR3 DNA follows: TGTGCCAGCAGTACGACGACTAGCGGGGGGAAAGATACGCAGTATTTT. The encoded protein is CASSTTTSGGKDTQYF.

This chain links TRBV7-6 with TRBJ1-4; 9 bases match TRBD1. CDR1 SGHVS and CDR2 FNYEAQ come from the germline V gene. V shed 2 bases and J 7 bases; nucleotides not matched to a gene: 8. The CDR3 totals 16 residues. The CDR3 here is CASSLRNRGLGEKLFF. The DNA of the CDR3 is TGTGCCAGCAGCTTAAGGAACAGGGGGCTAGGTGAAAAACTGTTTTTT.

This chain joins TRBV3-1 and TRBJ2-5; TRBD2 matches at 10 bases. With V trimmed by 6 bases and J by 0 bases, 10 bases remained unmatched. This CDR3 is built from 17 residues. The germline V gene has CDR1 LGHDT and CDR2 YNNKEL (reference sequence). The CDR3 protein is CASSQSRTSGYQETQYF. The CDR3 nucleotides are TGTGCCAGCAGTCAAAGTCGGACTAGCGGATACCAAGAGACCCAGTACTTC.

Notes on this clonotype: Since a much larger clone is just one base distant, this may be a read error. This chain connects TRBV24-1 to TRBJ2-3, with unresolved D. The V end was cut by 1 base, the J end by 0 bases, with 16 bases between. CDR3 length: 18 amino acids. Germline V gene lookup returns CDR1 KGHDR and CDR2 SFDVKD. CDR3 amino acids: CATSDFPAVGDSTDTQYF. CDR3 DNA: TGTGCCACCAGTGATTTCCCTGCAGTCGGCGACAGCACAGATACGCAGTATTTT.

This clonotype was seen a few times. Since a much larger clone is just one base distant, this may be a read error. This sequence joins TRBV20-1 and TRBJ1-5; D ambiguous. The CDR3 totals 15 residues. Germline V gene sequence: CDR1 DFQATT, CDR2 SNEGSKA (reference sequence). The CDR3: CGAREFDQVNQPQHF. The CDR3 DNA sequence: TGCGGTGCTAGAGAATTCGACCAGGTAAATCAGCCCCAGCATTTT.

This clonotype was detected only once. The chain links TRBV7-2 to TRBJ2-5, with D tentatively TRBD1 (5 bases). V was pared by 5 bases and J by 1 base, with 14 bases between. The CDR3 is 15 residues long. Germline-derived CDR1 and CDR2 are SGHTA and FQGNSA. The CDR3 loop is CASSVGQGSQETQYF. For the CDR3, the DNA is TGTGCCAGCAGCGTAGGCCAGGGCAGCCAAGAGACCCAGTACTTC.

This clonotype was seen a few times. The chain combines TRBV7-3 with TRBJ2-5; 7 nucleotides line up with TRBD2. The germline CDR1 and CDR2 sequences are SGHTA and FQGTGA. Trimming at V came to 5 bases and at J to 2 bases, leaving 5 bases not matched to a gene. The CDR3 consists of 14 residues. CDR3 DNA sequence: TGTGCCAGCAGCAAGACTAGCCTACAAGAGACCCAGTACTTC. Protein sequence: CASSKTSLQETQYF.

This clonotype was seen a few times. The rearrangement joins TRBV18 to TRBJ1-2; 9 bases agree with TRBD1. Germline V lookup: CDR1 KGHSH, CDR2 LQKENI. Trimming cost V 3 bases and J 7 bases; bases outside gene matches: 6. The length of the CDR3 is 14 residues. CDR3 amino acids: CASSPNGDRVGYTF. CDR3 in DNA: TGTGCCAGCTCACCTAACGGGGACAGGGTTGGCTACACCTTC.

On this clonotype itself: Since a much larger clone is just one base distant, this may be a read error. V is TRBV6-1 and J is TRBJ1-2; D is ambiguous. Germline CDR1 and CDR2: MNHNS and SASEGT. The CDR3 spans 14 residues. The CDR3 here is CASRTSNTNYGHTF. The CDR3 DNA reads TGTGCCAGCAGGACCTCCAACACCAACTATGGCCACACCTTC.

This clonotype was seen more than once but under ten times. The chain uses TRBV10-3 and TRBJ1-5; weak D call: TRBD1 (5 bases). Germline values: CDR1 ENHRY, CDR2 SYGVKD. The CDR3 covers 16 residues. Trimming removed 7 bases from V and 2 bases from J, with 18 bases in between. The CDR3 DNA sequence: TGTGCCATCATGGTCTCCCTTCAGGGAGGCAATCAGCCCCAGCATTTT. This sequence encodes CAIMVSLQGGNQPQHF.

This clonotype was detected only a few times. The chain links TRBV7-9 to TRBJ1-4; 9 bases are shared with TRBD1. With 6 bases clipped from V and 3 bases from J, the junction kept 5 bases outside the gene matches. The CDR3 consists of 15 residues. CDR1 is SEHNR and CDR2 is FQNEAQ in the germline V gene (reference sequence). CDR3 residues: CASSTQGAPNEKLFF. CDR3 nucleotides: TGTGCCAGCAGTACACAGGGGGCGCCTAATGAAAAACTGTTTTTT. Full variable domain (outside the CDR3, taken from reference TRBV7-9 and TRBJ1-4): DTGVSQNPRHKITKRGQNVTFRCDPISEHNRLYWYRQTLGQGPEFLTYFQNEAQLEKSRLLSDRFSAERPKGSFSTLEIQRTEQGDSAMYLCASSTQGAPNEKLFFGSGTQLSVL.

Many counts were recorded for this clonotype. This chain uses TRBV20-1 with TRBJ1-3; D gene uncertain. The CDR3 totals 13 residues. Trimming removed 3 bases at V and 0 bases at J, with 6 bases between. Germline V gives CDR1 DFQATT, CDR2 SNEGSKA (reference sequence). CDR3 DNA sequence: TGCAGTGCTAGCATGGTCTCTGGAAACACCATATATTTT. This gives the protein CSASMVSGNTIYF.

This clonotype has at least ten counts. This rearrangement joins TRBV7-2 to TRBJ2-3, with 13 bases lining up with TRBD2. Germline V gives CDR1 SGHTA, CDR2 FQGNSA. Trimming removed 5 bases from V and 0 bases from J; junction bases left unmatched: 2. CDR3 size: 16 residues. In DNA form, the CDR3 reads TGTGCCAGCAGCCCACTAGCGGGGGGGAGCACAGATACGCAGTATTTT. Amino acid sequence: CASSPLAGGSTDTQYF.

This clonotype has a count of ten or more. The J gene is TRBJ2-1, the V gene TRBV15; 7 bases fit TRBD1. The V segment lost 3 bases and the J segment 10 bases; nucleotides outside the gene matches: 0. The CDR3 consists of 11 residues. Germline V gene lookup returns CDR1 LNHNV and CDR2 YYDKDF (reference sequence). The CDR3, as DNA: TGTGCCACCAGCAGGGACAGGGAGCAGTTCTTC. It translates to CATSRDREQFF.

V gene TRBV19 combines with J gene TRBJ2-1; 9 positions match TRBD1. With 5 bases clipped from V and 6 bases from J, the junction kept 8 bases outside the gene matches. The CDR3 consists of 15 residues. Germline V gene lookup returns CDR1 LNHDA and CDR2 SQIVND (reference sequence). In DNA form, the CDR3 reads TGTGCCAGTAGTTTTCAGGGACAGGGCCGCAATGAGCAGTTCTTC. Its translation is CASSFQGQGRNEQFF. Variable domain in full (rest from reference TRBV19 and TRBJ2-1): DGGITQSPKYLFRKEGQNVTLSCEQNLNHDAMYWYRQDPGQGLRLIYYSQIVNDFQKGDIAEGYSVSREKKESFPLTVTSAQKNPTAFYLCASSFQGQGRNEQFFGPGTRLTVL.

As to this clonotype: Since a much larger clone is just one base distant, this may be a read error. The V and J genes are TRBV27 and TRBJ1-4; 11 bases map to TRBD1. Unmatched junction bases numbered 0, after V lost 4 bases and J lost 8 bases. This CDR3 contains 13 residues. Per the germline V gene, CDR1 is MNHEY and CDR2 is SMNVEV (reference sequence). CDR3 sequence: CASSWTGGEKLFF. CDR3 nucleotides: TGTGCCAGCAGTTGGACAGGGGGCGAAAAACTGTTTTTT.

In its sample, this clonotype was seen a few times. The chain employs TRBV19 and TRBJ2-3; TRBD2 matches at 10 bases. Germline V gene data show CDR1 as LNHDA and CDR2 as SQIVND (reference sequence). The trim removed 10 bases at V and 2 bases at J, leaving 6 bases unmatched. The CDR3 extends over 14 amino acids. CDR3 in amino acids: CATKAGGITDTQYF. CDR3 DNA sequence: TGTGCCACCAAAGCGGGGGGGATCACAGATACGCAGTATTTT.

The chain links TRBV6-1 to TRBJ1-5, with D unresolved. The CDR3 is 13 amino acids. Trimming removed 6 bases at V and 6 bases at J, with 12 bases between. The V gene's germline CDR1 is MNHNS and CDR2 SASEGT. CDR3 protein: CASSASPGQPQHF. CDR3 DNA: TGTGCCAGCAGCGCCAGTCCTGGTCAGCCCCAGCATTTT.

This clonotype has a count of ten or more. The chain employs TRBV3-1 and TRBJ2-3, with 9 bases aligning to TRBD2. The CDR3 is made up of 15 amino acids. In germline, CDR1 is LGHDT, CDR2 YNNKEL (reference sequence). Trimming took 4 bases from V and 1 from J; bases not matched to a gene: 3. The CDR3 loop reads CASSRRGGGTDTQYF. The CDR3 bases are TGTGCCAGCAGCCGGCGGGGGGGCGGCACAGATACGCAGTATTTT.

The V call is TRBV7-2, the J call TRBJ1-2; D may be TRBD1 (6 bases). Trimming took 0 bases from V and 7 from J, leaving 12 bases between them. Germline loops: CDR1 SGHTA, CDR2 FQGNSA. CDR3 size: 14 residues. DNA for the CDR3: TGTGCCAGCAGCTTAGCGAGGGGGGGCGGTGGCTACACCTTC. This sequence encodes CASSLARGGGGYTF.

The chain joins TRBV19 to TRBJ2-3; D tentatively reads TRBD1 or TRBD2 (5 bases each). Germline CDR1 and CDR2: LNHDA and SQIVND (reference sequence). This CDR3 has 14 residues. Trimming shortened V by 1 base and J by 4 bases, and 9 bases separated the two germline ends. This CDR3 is CASSIVLGADTQYF. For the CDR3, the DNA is TGTGCCAGTAGTATAGTGCTGGGGGCAGATACGCAGTATTTT.

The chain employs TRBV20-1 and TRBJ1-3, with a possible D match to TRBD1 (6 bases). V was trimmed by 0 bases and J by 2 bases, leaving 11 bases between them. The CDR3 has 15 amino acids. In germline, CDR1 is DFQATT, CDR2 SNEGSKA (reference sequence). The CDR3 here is CSARDTGAPGNTIYF. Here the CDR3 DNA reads TGCAGTGCTAGAGACACGGGGGCGCCTGGAAACACCATATATTTT.

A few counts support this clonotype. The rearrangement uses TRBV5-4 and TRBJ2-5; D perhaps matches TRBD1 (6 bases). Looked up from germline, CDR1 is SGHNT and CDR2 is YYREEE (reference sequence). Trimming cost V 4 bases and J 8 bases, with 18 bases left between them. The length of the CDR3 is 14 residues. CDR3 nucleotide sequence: TGTGCCAGCAGCCCACAGGGCCTTAGTGGAACCCAGTACTTC. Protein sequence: CASSPQGLSGTQYF.

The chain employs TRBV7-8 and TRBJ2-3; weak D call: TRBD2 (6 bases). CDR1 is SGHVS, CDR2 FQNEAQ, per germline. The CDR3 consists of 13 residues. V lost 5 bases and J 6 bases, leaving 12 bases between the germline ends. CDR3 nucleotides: TGTGCCAGCAGCCAGCGGGTTGTGGATACGCAGTATTTT. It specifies CASSQRVVDTQYF. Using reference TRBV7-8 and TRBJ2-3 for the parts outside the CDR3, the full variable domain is GAGVSQSPRYKVAKRGQDVALRCDPISGHVSLFWYQQALGQGPEFLTYFQNEAQLDKSGLPSDRFFAERPEGSVSTLKIQRTQQEDSAVYLCASSQRVVDTQYFGPGTRLTVL.

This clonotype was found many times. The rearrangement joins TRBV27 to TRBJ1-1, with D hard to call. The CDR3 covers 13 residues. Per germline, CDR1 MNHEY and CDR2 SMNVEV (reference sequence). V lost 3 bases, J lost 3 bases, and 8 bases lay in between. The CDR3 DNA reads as TGTGCCAGCAGTTTCAGACCGGACACTGAAGCTTTCTTT. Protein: CASSFRPDTEAFF.

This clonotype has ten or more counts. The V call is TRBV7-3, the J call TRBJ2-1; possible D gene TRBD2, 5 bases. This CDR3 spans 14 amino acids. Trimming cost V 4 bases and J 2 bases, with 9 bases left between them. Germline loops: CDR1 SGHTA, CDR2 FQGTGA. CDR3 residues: CASSSLGAYNEQFF. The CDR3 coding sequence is TGTGCCAGCAGCTCACTCGGGGCCTACAATGAGCAGTTCTTC.

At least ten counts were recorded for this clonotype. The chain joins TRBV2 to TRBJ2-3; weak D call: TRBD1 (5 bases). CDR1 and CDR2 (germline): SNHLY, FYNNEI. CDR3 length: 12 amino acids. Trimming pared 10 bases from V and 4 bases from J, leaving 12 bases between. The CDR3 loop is CATVGLADTQYF. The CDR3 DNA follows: TGTGCCACGGTGGGGCTGGCAGATACGCAGTATTTT.

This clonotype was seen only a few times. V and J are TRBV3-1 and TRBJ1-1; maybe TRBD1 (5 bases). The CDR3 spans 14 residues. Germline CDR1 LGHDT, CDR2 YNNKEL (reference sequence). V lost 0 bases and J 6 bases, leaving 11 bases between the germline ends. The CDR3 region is CASSQDNGDPEAFF. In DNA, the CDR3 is TGTGCCAGCAGCCAAGACAATGGGGACCCTGAAGCTTTCTTT.